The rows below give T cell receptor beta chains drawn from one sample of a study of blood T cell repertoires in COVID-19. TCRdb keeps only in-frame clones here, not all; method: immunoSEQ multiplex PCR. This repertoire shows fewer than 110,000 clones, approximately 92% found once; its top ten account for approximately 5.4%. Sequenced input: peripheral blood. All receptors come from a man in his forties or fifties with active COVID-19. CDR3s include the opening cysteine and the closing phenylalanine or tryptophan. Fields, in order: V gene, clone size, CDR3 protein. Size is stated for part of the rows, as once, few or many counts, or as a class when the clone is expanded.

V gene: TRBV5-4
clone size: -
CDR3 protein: CASSLIQGAGELFF

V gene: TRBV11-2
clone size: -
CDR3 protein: CASSRSGTSGYEQYF

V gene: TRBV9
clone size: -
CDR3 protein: CASSPAGGAEAFF

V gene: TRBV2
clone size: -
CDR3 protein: CASSMGQAYEQYF

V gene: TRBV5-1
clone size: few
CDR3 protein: CASIGTGRGEQFF

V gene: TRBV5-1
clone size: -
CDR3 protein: CASSSLPQRERYNEQFF

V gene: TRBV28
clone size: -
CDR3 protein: CASSRPRGKNNEQFF

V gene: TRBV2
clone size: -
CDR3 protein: CASSLREETQYF

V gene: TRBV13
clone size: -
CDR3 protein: CASSSRTWDEQFF

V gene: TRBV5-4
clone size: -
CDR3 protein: CASILAGTDTQYF

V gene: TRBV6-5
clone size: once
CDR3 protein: CASSHRDSSDTQYF

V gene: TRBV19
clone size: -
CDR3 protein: CASRDSAGSNQPQHF

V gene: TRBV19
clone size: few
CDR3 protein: CASKRFQGASDTQYF

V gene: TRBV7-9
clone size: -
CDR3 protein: CASSFTGTNQETQYF

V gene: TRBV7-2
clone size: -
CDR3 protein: CASSPRTGSHGYTF

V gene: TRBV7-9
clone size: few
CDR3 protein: CASSLSGLAVAQYF

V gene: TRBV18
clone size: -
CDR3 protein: CASSPGLNQETQYF

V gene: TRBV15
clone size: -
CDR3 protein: CATSISGTGDTEAFF

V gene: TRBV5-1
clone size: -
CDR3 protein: CASSLSGSRVIGELFF

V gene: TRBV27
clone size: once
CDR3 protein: CASSIHRDSPSEQYF

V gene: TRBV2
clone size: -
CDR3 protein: CADKIAGRSYEQYF

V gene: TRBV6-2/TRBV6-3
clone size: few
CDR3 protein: CASSYSGTAPRLTF

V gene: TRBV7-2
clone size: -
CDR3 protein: CASSTRQRNTEAFF

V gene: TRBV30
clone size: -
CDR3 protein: CAWTRLAGGPYEQFF

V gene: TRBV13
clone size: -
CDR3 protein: CASSRERTDTQYF

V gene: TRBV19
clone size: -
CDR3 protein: CASSINIGNTEAFF

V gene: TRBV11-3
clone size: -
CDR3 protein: CASSLVDWFQETQYF

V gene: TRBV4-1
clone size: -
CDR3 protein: CASSPINGATNEKLFF

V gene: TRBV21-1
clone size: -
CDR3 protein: CASSAGRDTQYF

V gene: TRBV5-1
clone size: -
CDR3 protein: CASSLGHQANTGELFF

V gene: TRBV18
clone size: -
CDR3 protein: CASSKSGTGDSGEQYF

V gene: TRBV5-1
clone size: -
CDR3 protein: CASSGDNYGYTF

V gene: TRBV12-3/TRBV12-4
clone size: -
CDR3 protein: CASSFGQNTEAFF

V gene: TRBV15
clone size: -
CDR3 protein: CATTQRGGARNQPQHF

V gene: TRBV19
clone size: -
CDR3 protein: CASSAGGLRGANTEAFF

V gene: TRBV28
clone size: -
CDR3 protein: CASTLASGSYEQYF

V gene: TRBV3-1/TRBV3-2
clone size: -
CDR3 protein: CASSQVGEGPRETQYF

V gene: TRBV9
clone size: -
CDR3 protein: CASSPLAGEVNEQFF

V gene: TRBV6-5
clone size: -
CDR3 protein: CASRGQAVGPLHF

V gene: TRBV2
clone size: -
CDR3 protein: CASSTNRETEAFF

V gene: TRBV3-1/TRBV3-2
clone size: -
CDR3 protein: CASSQGAFGLAGGGEQFF

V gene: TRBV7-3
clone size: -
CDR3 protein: CASSLMPSQPQHF

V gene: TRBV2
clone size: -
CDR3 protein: CASSRQGGARETQYF

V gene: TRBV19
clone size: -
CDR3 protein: CASSIVRNTGELFF

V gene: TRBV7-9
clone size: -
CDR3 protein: CASSSWTSGEETQYF

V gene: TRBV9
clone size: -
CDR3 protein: CASSTGLSNEKLFF

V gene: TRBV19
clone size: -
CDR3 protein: CASSLIPGTGTNEQFF

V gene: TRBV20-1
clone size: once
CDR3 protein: CSATLAETQYF

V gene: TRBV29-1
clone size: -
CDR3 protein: CSAWTGAGEKLFF

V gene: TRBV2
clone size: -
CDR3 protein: CASSSGRAYEQYF

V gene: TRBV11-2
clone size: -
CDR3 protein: CASSQRDRARGDEQFF

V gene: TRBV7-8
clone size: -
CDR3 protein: CASSLAAASSYNEQFF

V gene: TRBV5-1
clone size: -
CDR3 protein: CASSSGLAGEYEQYF

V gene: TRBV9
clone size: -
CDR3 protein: CASSVVMRGGGNEQFF

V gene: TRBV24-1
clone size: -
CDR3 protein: CATSDFGQGTGELFF

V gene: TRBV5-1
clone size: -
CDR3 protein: CASSRDGTEASYEQYF